Listed here is a single T cell receptor beta chain. This sample was included in a study of T cell changes during pregnancy in multiple sclerosis. CDR1 and CDR2 (germline): MNHNS, SASEGT. The V and J ends lost 0 bases and 7 bases respectively, with 15 bases between them. The CDR3 length is 16 residues. Produced via immunoSEQ multiplex PCR; TCRdb's table is partial and in-frame only. Here the sample spans tens of thousands of clones, 80% to 90% being singletons. V and J are TRBV6-1 and TRBJ1-4; tentatively, D is TRBD1 (5 bases). The sample consisted of CD4+ T cells from peripheral blood mononuclear cells, taken after pregnancy. The sequence came from a female donor with multiple sclerosis, enrolled in a pregnancy study. For the CDR3, the DNA is TGTGCCAGCAGTGAAGCGTTCAGTTTTGGGGCTGAAAAACTGTTTTTT. Amino acid sequence: CASSEAFSFGAEKLFF.